The 15 T cell receptor beta chains in this list originate from one sample, sequenced in a study of blood T cell repertoires in COVID-19. Sequencing was performed with immunoSEQ multiplex PCR; in TCRdb, only in-frame clones are kept and a portion is missing. The table records about 74,000 clones, about 88% of them present only once. Sequencing was carried out using peripheral blood. The receptors derive from a man aged 65 to 85 with active or convalescent COVID-19.

The rearrangement uses TRBV29-1 and TRBJ1-4, with D unresolved. Germline V gene sequence: CDR1 SQVTM, CDR2 ANQGSEA. The V end lost 4 bases, the J end lost 12 bases, and 15 bases lay between the germline ends. This CDR3 has 12 residues. CDR3: CSVVSANRELFF. The DNA for the CDR3 is TGCAGCGTTGTTTCCGCAAACCGGGAACTGTTTTTT.

The CDR3 region has the DNA TGTGCCAGCAGTCCCGACAGGGAAGAAAAACTGTTTTTT. Amino acid sequence: CASSPDREEKLFF. The chain is built from TRBV6-5 and TRBJ1-4, with 7 bases matching TRBD1. There are 13 residues in the CDR3. CDR1 is MNHEY, CDR2 SVGAGI, per germline. The junction had 5 bases not matched to a gene; V was cut back by 5 bases and J by 8 bases.

This chain uses TRBV6-5 with TRBJ2-1; D uncertain. From germline, CDR1 is MNHEY and CDR2 SVGAGI. The CDR3 totals 12 residues. Trimming removed 7 bases from V and 2 bases from J, with 6 bases in between. CDR3 protein: CASNLAYNEQFF. CDR3 nucleotides: TGTGCCAGCAACCTAGCCTACAATGAGCAGTTCTTC.

This sequence joins TRBV7-8 and TRBJ2-6, with D hard to call. The V gene lost 4 bases and the J gene lost 7 bases, with 5 bases spanning the gap. The CDR3 has 12 residues. Germline assignment: CDR1 SGHVS and CDR2 FQNEAQ. CDR3 DNA sequence: TGTGCCAGCAGCTCCCAAGCCAACGTCCTGACTTTC. Translation: CASSSQANVLTF.

This chain uses TRBV19 with TRBJ1-4; no firm D call. The CDR3 loop spans 14 amino acids. V shed 1 base and J shed 5 bases, with 8 bases lying between them. Germline V gives CDR1 LNHDA, CDR2 SQIVND (reference sequence). CDR3 nucleotides: TGTGCCAGTAGTATAGGAGGCGGAAATGAAAAACTGTTTTTT. Translation gives CASSIGGGNEKLFF.

This chain links TRBV5-1 with TRBJ1-1, with D perhaps matching TRBD1 (6 bases). V lost 4 bases and J lost 1, with 14 bases in between. Germline loops: CDR1 SGHRS, CDR2 YFSETQ. The CDR3 has 15 residues. CDR3 DNA sequence: TGCGCCAGCAGCCACTACAGGGATAGGAACACTGAAGCTTTCTTT. Protein: CASSHYRDRNTEAFF.

The chain has TRBV5-8 and TRBJ2-1; D might be TRBD2 (5 bases). This CDR3 contains 14 residues. CDR1 and CDR2 (germline): SGHTS, YDEGEE. Trimming cost V 3 bases and J 1 base, with 8 bases left between them. The CDR3, as DNA: TGTGCCAGCAGCTCTGGGGAGTCCTACAATGAGCAGTTCTTC. Residues: CASSSGESYNEQFF. Drawing the rest from reference TRBV5-8 and TRBJ2-1, the complete variable domain is EAGVTQSPTHLIKTRGQQATLRCSPISGHTSVYWYQQALGLGLQFLLWYDEGEERNRGNFPPRFSGRQFPNYSSELNVNALELEDSALYLCASSSGESYNEQFFGPGTRLTVL.

V usage is TRBV19 and J usage is TRBJ2-5, with D perhaps matching TRBD2 (7 bases). CDR1 LNHDA and CDR2 SQIVND come from the germline V gene (reference sequence). There are 14 residues in the CDR3. V was trimmed by 3 bases and J by 5 bases, leaving 13 bases between them. As DNA, the CDR3 is TGTGCCAGTAGTATTTCGGGGGGCGTGGAGACCCAGTACTTC. It specifies CASSISGGVETQYF.

This sequence joins TRBV6-5 and TRBJ1-2, with unresolved D. The V end was cut by 8 bases, the J end by 8 bases, with 18 bases between. CDR3 size: 13 residues. Germline values: CDR1 MNHEY, CDR2 SVGAGI. CDR3 sequence (DNA): TGTGCCAGCTCTCCGGGAGGGTGGGGAGGCTACACCTTC. Amino acid sequence: CASSPGGWGGYTF.

The chain links TRBV6-5 to TRBJ1-2; D not certain. Germline values: CDR1 MNHEY, CDR2 SVGAGI. The length of the CDR3 is 13 residues. Between the trimmed V and J ends, which lost 4 bases and 4 bases, there was a span of 10 bases. CDR3 DNA: TGTGCCAGCAGTTTTGGGTGGGCCTATGGCTACACCTTC. It encodes CASSFGWAYGYTF.

The chain couples TRBV27 to TRBJ1-4; maybe TRBD1 (6 bases). CDR3 size: 17 residues. Deletions cut 2 bases from V and 3 bases from J, with 16 bases between. Per germline, CDR1 MNHEY and CDR2 SMNVEV (reference sequence). This chain's CDR3 is CASSLRRGLGANEKLFF. The CDR3 nucleotides are TGTGCCAGCAGTTTAAGGCGGGGGCTCGGGGCTAATGAAAAACTGTTTTTT. Drawing the rest from reference TRBV27 and TRBJ1-4, the complete variable domain is EAQVTQNPRYLITVTGKKLTVTCSQNMNHEYMSWYRQDPGLGLRQIYYSMNVEVTDKGDVPEGYKVSRKEKRNFPLILESPSPNQTSLYFCASSLRRGLGANEKLFFGSGTQLSVL.

The chain employs TRBV27 and TRBJ2-2; the match to TRBD2 covers 9 bases. The germline V gene encodes CDR1 MNHEY and CDR2 SMNVEV (reference sequence). CDR3 length equals 15 residues. V lost 5 bases to trimming and J lost 8 bases; unmatched junction nucleotides: 9. The CDR3 region is CASSPGLAGNGELFF. CDR3 nucleotides: TGTGCCAGCAGTCCAGGGCTAGCGGGGAATGGGGAGCTGTTTTTT.

This chain links TRBV27 with TRBJ1-3; 7 bases are shared with TRBD1. V lost 5 bases and J lost 10; bases outside the gene matches: 11. The CDR3 sequence is 14 residues long. Germline lookup yields CDR1 MNHEY and CDR2 SMNVEV (reference sequence). The DNA for the CDR3 is TGTGCCAGCAGTATACCGGGACAGCCGTGGACCATATATTTT. Translation: CASSIPGQPWTIYF.

V usage is TRBV27 and J usage is TRBJ1-6, with D unresolved. The V gene's germline CDR1 is MNHEY and CDR2 SMNVEV (reference sequence). V gave up 4 bases and J gave up 10 bases, with 8 bases separating them. CDR3 length equals 12 residues. The CDR3 here is CASSSPGSPLHF. The CDR3 DNA is TGTGCCAGCAGTTCACCTGGCTCACCCCTCCACTTT.

The CDR3 loop is CASRKTGVNTEAFF. The CDR3 nucleotides read TGTGCCAGTAGGAAGACAGGGGTGAACACTGAAGCTTTCTTT. The chain has TRBV19 and TRBJ1-1, with 8 bases lining up with TRBD1. Germline V lookup: CDR1 LNHDA, CDR2 SQIVND (reference sequence). This CDR3 is built from 14 residues. V lost 6 bases, J lost 0 bases, and 3 bases stayed unmatched. Combining the CDR3 with reference TRBV19 and TRBJ1-1 gives the whole variable domain DGGITQSPKYLFRKEGQNVTLSCEQNLNHDAMYWYRQDPGQGLRLIYYSQIVNDFQKGDIAEGYSVSREKKESFPLTVTSAQKNPTAFYLCASRKTGVNTEAFFGQGTRLTVV.